The source of this T cell receptor (beta chain) is a study of T cell responses to AZD1222 COVID-19 vaccine. Using immunoSEQ multiplex PCR, the repertoire was profiled, and TCRdb retains in-frame clones only, with some absent. The sample holds about 170,000 clones, 87% seen once. The specimen was peripheral blood, collected 28 days after the second AZD1222 dose. The sequence came from an adult who received the AZD1222 COVID-19 vaccine.

The CDR3 spells CASSHVAVPPSTDTQYF. The CDR3 bases are TGCGCCAGCAGCCATGTAGCAGTCCCGCCTAGCACAGATACGCAGTATTTT. This chain connects TRBV4-1 to TRBJ2-3; D not certain. This CDR3 has 17 amino acids. V lost 3 bases and J 0 bases, leaving 16 bases between the germline ends. Germline assignment: CDR1 MGHRA and CDR2 YSYEKL.